These 10 T cell receptor beta chains originate from one sample sequenced in a study of blood T cell repertoires in COVID-19. TCRdb's copy holds only in-frame clones and misses some; the assay was immunoSEQ multiplex PCR. The top ten clones hold approximately 8% of a sample with about 150,000 clones, 70% to 90% of them seen once. Sample: peripheral blood. The receptors originated from a woman aged 80 or older with COVID-19, enrolled during active disease.

This clone was observed a handful of times. This chain uses TRBV7-3 with TRBJ2-1; tentatively, D is TRBD2 (6 bases). The CDR3 runs 15 residues. Germline V lookup: CDR1 SGHTA, CDR2 FQGTGA. Trimming removed 5 bases at V and 2 bases at J, with 13 bases between. CDR3 in DNA: TGTGCCAGCAGCCCAGTGGCGGGGCCCTACAATGAGCAGTTCTTC. As protein: CASSPVAGPYNEQFF.

V is TRBV28 and J is TRBJ1-2; TRBD1 might be the D (6 bases). The CDR3 has 15 amino acids. V lost 6 bases and J lost 0, with 14 bases in between. The germline CDR1 and CDR2 sequences are MDHEN and SYDVKM. DNA for the CDR3: TGTGCCAGCAGACCCGGGACACTATCTAACTATGGCTACACCTTC. Its translation is CASRPGTLSNYGYTF.

This chain connects TRBV2 to TRBJ2-5; the match to TRBD2 covers 9 bases. CDR1 is SNHLY, CDR2 FYNNEI, per germline. V was clipped by 2 bases and J by 0 bases; unmatched bases: 1. This CDR3 spans 15 amino acids. CDR3 region: CASSERLADQETQYF. The CDR3 coding sequence is TGTGCCAGCAGTGAAAGACTAGCGGACCAAGAGACCCAGTACTTC. The whole variable domain, remainder taken from reference TRBV2 and TRBJ2-5, is EPEVTQTPSHQVTQMGQEVILRCVPISNHLYFYWYRQILGQKVEFLVSFYNNEISEKSEIFDDQFSVERPDGSNFTLKIRSTKLEDSAMYFCASSERLADQETQYFGPGTRLLVL.

V usage is TRBV5-5 and J usage is TRBJ1-2, with TRBD1 matching 9 bases. The CDR3 is 13 residues long. From germline, CDR1 is SGHKS and CDR2 YYEKEE (reference sequence). V lost 4 bases, J lost 7 bases, and 5 bases stayed unmatched. CDR3 nucleotide sequence: TGTGCCAGCAGCCTGGACAGGGGCTTTGGCTACACCTTC. Encoded protein: CASSLDRGFGYTF.

The V call is TRBV7-2, the J call TRBJ1-2; no clear D gene. Germline V CDR1 and CDR2: SGHTA, FQGNSA. V was cut by 2 bases and J by 7 bases, with 14 bases left in between. The CDR3 has 14 amino acids. CDR3 sequence (DNA): TGTGCCAGCAGCTTAACGGGGAGCTCGGGTGGCTACACCTTC. It yields the protein CASSLTGSSGGYTF.

The rearrangement joins TRBV6-5 to TRBJ1-1; possibly TRBD1 for D (6 bases). Looked up from germline, CDR1 is MNHEY and CDR2 is SVGAGI. This CDR3 region has 14 residues. With 9 bases removed from V and 1 base from J, the gap between germline ends came to 15 bases. In nucleotides, the CDR3 is TGTGCCAGTGGGGGGGGCGATGGGAACACTGAAGCTTTCTTT. It encodes CASGGGDGNTEAFF.

This clone has a single count. The V gene is TRBV6-1, the J gene TRBJ1-1; the match to TRBD1 covers 7 bases. Germline assignment: CDR1 MNHNS and CDR2 SASEGT. J gave up 5 bases and V 2 bases, and 2 bases lay outside the gene matches. The CDR3 has 13 amino acids. The chain's CDR3 is CASSETGVTEAFF. CDR3 nucleotide sequence: TGTGCCAGCAGTGAAACAGGGGTTACTGAAGCTTTCTTT.

V is TRBV3-1 (or the pseudogene TRBV3-2) and J is TRBJ1-2, with 10 bases identical to TRBD1. Trimming took 1 base from V and 5 from J; bases not matched to a gene: 7. The CDR3 is 16 residues long. The germline V gene has CDR1 LGHDT and CDR2 YNNKEL (reference sequence). The chain's CDR3 is CASSQAGTGDMYGYTF. The CDR3 bases are TGTGCCAGCAGCCAAGCCGGGACAGGGGATATGTATGGCTACACCTTC.

The chain couples TRBV2 to TRBJ2-1; TRBD2 matches 11 bases. The CDR3 runs 13 residues. Trimming cost V 11 bases and J 8 bases; bases outside gene matches: 8. From germline, CDR1 is SNHLY and CDR2 FYNNEI. CDR3 bases: TGTGCCGTTCAGGAGGGACTAGCGGATGAGCAGTTCTTC. Amino acid sequence: CAVQEGLADEQFF.

Written as DNA, the CDR3 is TGTGCCAGCAGTGAAGGTCTAGCGCCTAGCACAGATACGCAGTATTTT. It is translated as CASSEGLAPSTDTQYF. The V call is TRBV2, the J call TRBJ2-3; possible D gene TRBD2, 6 bases. Trimming cost V 1 base and J 0 bases, with 11 bases left between them. This CDR3 contains 16 residues. Germline CDR1 SNHLY, CDR2 FYNNEI.